This T cell receptor beta chain was recorded in a study of OX40 agonist ivuxolimab in advanced cancers. Study background: Patient treatment consisted of intravenous ivuxolimab administration every 2 weeks at 0.01 to 10 mg/kg.

The germline V gene has CDR1 LGHNA and CDR2 YNFKEQ. Between the trimmed V and J ends, which lost 0 bases and 1 base, there was a span of 9 bases. The CDR3 loop spans 15 amino acids. Study-wide points: CD4+ T cells averaged fewer expanded clones than CD8+ T cells.

As regards this clone: As yet, its antigen is unknown.

Sequencing used immunoSEQ multiplex PCR; TCRdb keeps in-frame clones, though not all of them. This sample has tens of thousands of clones, with about 88% found just once. This receptor was obtained from an adult with an advanced solid tumor such as melanoma, head and neck, liver or kidney cancer. Sequencing used CD4+ or CD8+ T cells sorted from blood, obtained in a trial of the OX40 agonist ivuxolimab. V usage is TRBV4-2 and J usage is TRBJ1-2; maybe TRBD1 (5 bases). CDR3 loop: CASSQDWGGNYGYTF. The CDR3 DNA reads as TGTGCCAGCAGCCAAGATTGGGGGGGTAACTATGGCTACACCTTC.